What follows are 27 T cell receptor beta chains derived from one specimen sequenced in a study of T cell repertoires in cytomegalovirus infection. These receptors' targets are unknown. TCRdb recomputed calls from the reads with MiXCR, one row per CDR3 protein. The table records 750,000 to 900,000 distinct CDR3 sequences, around 29% of them present only once. The material sequenced was cultured CD8+ T cells from PBMCs, taken from culture after CMV antigen stimulation. These receptors were collected from a human donor in good health (CMV status not recorded). Some clones in this sample may be carry-over from other donors' samples.

The sample holds many counts of this clonotype. The rearrangement uses TRBV7-9 and TRBJ2-7; no clear D. Trimming took 6 bases from V and 5 from J, leaving 11 bases between them. This CDR3 spans 12 amino acids. CDR1 and CDR2 from the germline V gene are SEHNR and FQNEAQ (reference sequence). The CDR3 loop is CASRLFTDEQYF. CDR3 nucleotide sequence: TGTGCCAGCAGGCTATTTACGGACGAGCAGTACTTC.

V gene TRBV6-2 or TRBV6-3 combines with J gene TRBJ2-1, with 7 bases identical to TRBD1. The CDR3 spans 17 residues. The trim removed 2 bases at V and 0 bases at J, leaving 7 bases unmatched. Germline loops: CDR1 MNHEY, CDR2 SVGEGT. The CDR3 protein is CASSYPEGTASYNEQFF. Written as DNA, the CDR3 is TGTGCCAGCAGTTACCCAGAGGGGACAGCCTCCTACAATGAGCAGTTCTTC.

The V gene is TRBV19, the J gene TRBJ1-1; TRBD1 is a possible D gene (5 bases). The CDR3 extends over 14 amino acids. Trimming stripped 3 bases from V and 1 base from J, with 9 bases between. CDR1 is LNHDA and CDR2 is SQIVND in the germline V gene (reference sequence). The CDR3 loop reads CASSMTERNTEAFF. The CDR3 bases are TGTGCCAGTAGTATGACAGAGCGGAACACTGAAGCTTTCTTT.

The rearrangement uses TRBV14 and TRBJ1-2, with D perhaps matching TRBD1 (6 bases). The CDR3 has 13 residues. From germline, CDR1 is SGHDN and CDR2 FVKESK. Between the trimmed V and J ends, which lost 4 bases and 4 bases, there was a span of 10 bases. CDR3 nucleotide sequence: TGTGCCAGCAGCCCCAGGGGACGCTATGGCTACACCTTC. Protein product: CASSPRGRYGYTF.

V gene TRBV20-1 combines with J gene TRBJ1-1; no definite D call. The germline CDR1 and CDR2 sequences are DFQATT and SNEGSKA (reference sequence). V dropped 0 bases and J dropped 6 bases, with 11 bases sitting between them. This CDR3 comprises 13 residues. This chain's CDR3 is CSAREAGGAEAFF. CDR3 in DNA: TGCAGTGCTAGAGAGGCGGGAGGCGCTGAAGCTTTCTTT.

This clonotype occurred many times. V gene TRBV12-3 or TRBV12-4 combines with J gene TRBJ2-1; 10 bases line up with TRBD2. The CDR3 has 15 amino acids. J lost 6 bases, V lost 4 bases, and 6 bases had no gene match. CDR3 nucleotides: TGTGCCAGCAGTTCTCAGCGGGGGGGCCTCAATGAGCAGTTCTTC. Translated: CASSSQRGGLNEQFF.

The rearrangement links TRBV7-9 to TRBJ1-4, with unresolved D. The CDR3 length is 14 residues. Trimming pared 3 bases from V and 7 bases from J, leaving 12 bases between. Germline V gives CDR1 SEHNR, CDR2 FQNEAQ (reference sequence). CDR3 region: CASSFSSGREKLFF. CDR3 DNA sequence: TGTGCCAGCAGCTTTTCGTCCGGTCGTGAAAAACTGTTTTTT.

The chain couples TRBV7-6 to TRBJ1-2; 8 bases match TRBD1. V dropped 5 bases and J dropped 8; count of bases not matched to a gene: 7. The CDR3 has 13 amino acids. Germline CDR1 SGHVS, CDR2 FNYEAQ. DNA of the CDR3: TGTGCCAGCAGCCCGTCAGGGGGCGAGGGCTACACCTTC. This gives the protein CASSPSGGEGYTF. Using reference TRBV7-6 and TRBJ1-2 for the parts outside the CDR3, the full variable domain is GAGVSQSPRYKVTKRGQDVALRCDPISGHVSLYWYRQALGQGPEFLTYFNYEAQQDKSGLPNDRFSAERPEGSISTLTIQRTEQRDSAMYRCASSPSGGEGYTFGSGTRLTVV.

This clonotype was found a few times. The chain uses TRBV11-1 and TRBJ2-3; no clear D. CDR3 length: 14 amino acids. V was clipped by 2 bases and J by 1 base, with 7 bases between them. Germline CDR1 and CDR2: SGHAT and FQDESV (reference sequence). The DNA for the CDR3 is TGTGCCAGCAGCTTAAATGGTGGCACAGATACGCAGTATTTT. Residues: CASSLNGGTDTQYF.

The chain is built from TRBV7-6 and TRBJ2-7, with TRBD1 matching over 8 bases. CDR3 length: 14 amino acids. The ends lost 5 bases at V and 7 bases at J; junction bases unmatched: 10. CDR1 and CDR2 (germline): SGHVS, FNYEAQ. The CDR3: CASSPSQGAREQYV. The CDR3 coding sequence is TGTGCCAGCAGCCCCTCCCAGGGGGCGCGGGAGCAGTACGTC.

This clonotype was seen more than once but under ten times. The chain couples TRBV7-6 to TRBJ2-2; TRBD1 is a possible D gene (5 bases). The V gene's germline CDR1 is SGHVS and CDR2 FNYEAQ. The CDR3 extends over 14 amino acids. V was trimmed by 2 bases and J by 6 bases, leaving 10 bases between them. The CDR3 spells CASSLQTEAGELFF. As DNA, the CDR3 is TGTGCCAGCAGCTTACAGACAGAGGCCGGGGAGCTGTTTTTT.

V is TRBV9 and J is TRBJ2-5; D gene unclear. Trimming pared 0 bases from V and 3 bases from J, leaving 9 bases between. CDR1 is SGDLS and CDR2 is YYNGEE in the germline V gene. This CDR3 has 14 residues. CDR3 region: CASSVEGWEETQYF. The CDR3 coding sequence is TGTGCCAGCAGCGTAGAAGGTTGGGAAGAGACCCAGTACTTC.

The V call is TRBV6-2 or TRBV6-3, the J call TRBJ1-2; D gene ambiguous. Germline CDR1 reads MNHEY; CDR2 reads SVGEGT. The CDR3 has 14 amino acids. Trimming shortened V by 0 bases and J by 6 bases, and 11 bases separated the two germline ends. In DNA form, the CDR3 reads TGTGCCAGCAGTTACTCGAGAGGCAGAGATGGCTACACCTTC. This sequence encodes CASSYSRGRDGYTF.

On this clonotype itself: Since a much larger clone is just one base distant, this may be a read error. V and J are TRBV19 and TRBJ1-5; 7 bases map to TRBD1. The CDR3 sequence is 13 residues long. V shed 6 bases and J 7 bases; nucleotides not matched to a gene: 6. The germline CDR1 and CDR2 sequences are LNHDA and SQIVND (reference sequence). The CDR3, as DNA: TGTGCCAGTAGCGCGACAGGGAAGCAGCCCCAGCATTTT. Translated, it gives CASSATGKQPQHF.

This clonotype is a singleton in its sample. The genes are TRBV27 and TRBJ2-1; perhaps TRBD1 as D (5 bases). V shed 6 bases and J shed 12 bases, with 12 bases lying between them. This CDR3 spans 11 amino acids. Germline V gene lookup returns CDR1 MNHEY and CDR2 SMNVEV (reference sequence). The CDR3: CASSKGPVQFF. The CDR3 DNA reads as TGTGCCAGCAGCAAGGGGCCGGTGCAGTTCTTC.

The chain links TRBV4-3 to TRBJ2-3; 10 bases line up with TRBD2. The germline V gene encodes CDR1 LGHNA and CDR2 YSLEER. J lost 0 bases, V lost 0 bases, and 12 bases had no gene match. The CDR3 has 20 amino acids. CDR3 amino acids: CASSQDGEGTSEISTDTQYF. CDR3 nucleotide sequence: TGCGCCAGCAGCCAAGATGGGGAAGGGACTAGCGAAATTAGCACAGATACGCAGTATTTT.

The sample holds a few counts of this clonotype. The chain has TRBV6-1 and TRBJ2-7, with D possibly being TRBD1 (6 bases). Between the trimmed V and J ends, which lost 6 bases and 2 bases, there was a span of 20 bases. Germline V gene lookup returns CDR1 MNHNS and CDR2 SASEGT. This CDR3 comprises 16 residues. The CDR3 loop reads CASSSGTTYWPYEQYF. The CDR3 DNA is TGTGCCAGCAGCTCCGGGACAACCTATTGGCCCTACGAGCAGTACTTC.

The V call is TRBV2, the J call TRBJ2-3; 7 bases match TRBD2. V was clipped by 1 base and J by 2 bases; unmatched bases: 6. CDR1 is SNHLY, CDR2 FYNNEI, per germline. There are 16 residues in the CDR3. The CDR3 region has the DNA TGTGCCAGCAGTGAAGTTGCGGGGGACCTCACAGATACGCAGTATTTT. It encodes CASSEVAGDLTDTQYF.

The chain couples TRBV7-9 to TRBJ1-1; D possibly corresponds to TRBD1 (5 bases). The CDR3 has 17 residues. Trimming took 4 bases from V and 1 from J, leaving 19 bases between them. Germline V gives CDR1 SEHNR, CDR2 FQNEAQ (reference sequence). CDR3 nucleotides: TGTGCCAGCAGCTATGCGACAGACCTCAAAGGGAACACTGAAGCTTTCTTT. This gives the protein CASSYATDLKGNTEAFF.

This clonotype was detected only once. CDR3 protein: CASENRASSGDGYTF. CDR3 coding DNA: TGTGCCAGCGAAAACAGAGCCTCTTCGGGGGATGGCTACACCTTC. This rearrangement joins TRBV12-3 or TRBV12-4 to TRBJ1-2; TRBD1 is a possible D gene (5 bases). V lost 8 bases to trimming and J lost 6 bases, with 22 bases between them. This CDR3 is 15 amino acids long.

This chain joins TRBV6-1 and TRBJ1-2; D ambiguous. The V gene's germline CDR1 is MNHNS and CDR2 SASEGT. The CDR3 extends over 13 amino acids. V was trimmed by 7 bases and J by 8 bases, leaving 17 bases between them. The chain's CDR3 is CASNHGPNWGYTF. CDR3 DNA: TGTGCCAGCAATCACGGGCCTAACTGGGGCTACACCTTC.

The J gene is TRBJ2-6, the V gene TRBV7-6; the D is unclear. Germline CDR1 SGHVS, CDR2 FNYEAQ. V lost 1 base and J 4 bases, leaving 5 bases between the germline ends. The CDR3 extends over 14 amino acids. CDR3: CASSLGRGANVLTF. CDR3 coding DNA: TGTGCCAGCAGCTTAGGGAGAGGGGCCAACGTCCTGACTTTC.

The table lists this clonotype with a few counts. This chain links TRBV6-2 or TRBV6-3 with TRBJ1-1; TRBD1 is a possible D gene (6 bases). Germline loops: CDR1 MNHEY, CDR2 SVGEGT. This CDR3 is 13 amino acids long. Trimming stripped 5 bases from V and 6 bases from J, with 13 bases between. This chain's CDR3 is CASSRSRGPEAFF. The DNA of the CDR3 is TGTGCCAGCAGTAGATCCAGGGGCCCTGAAGCTTTCTTT.

The rearrangement joins TRBV19 to TRBJ1-1; TRBD1 might be the D (5 bases). Germline assignment: CDR1 LNHDA and CDR2 SQIVND (reference sequence). CDR3 size: 15 residues. V was trimmed by 10 bases and J by 0 bases, leaving 18 bases between them. The CDR3 coding sequence is TGTGCCAATCTGGGGTGGGGCCAGCTGAACACTGAAGCTTTCTTT. As protein: CANLGWGQLNTEAFF.

The gene calls are TRBV27 and TRBJ1-3; 8 bases map to TRBD1. V was clipped by 4 bases and J by 5 bases; unmatched bases: 4. CDR3 length: 14 residues. Germline loops: CDR1 MNHEY, CDR2 SMNVEV (reference sequence). CDR3 DNA sequence: TGTGCCAGCAGTTCCCGGACAGGGAGAAACACCATATATTTT. Translating gives CASSSRTGRNTIYF.

This clonotype occurred a few times. V usage is TRBV12-3 or TRBV12-4 and J usage is TRBJ2-3; 14 bases fit TRBD2. The CDR3 runs 16 residues. Germline trimming cut 5 bases from V and 4 bases from J; bases unmatched to any gene: 5. CDR3 sequence (DNA): TGTGCCAGCAGTCCGGGGACTAGCGGGGGATCAGATACGCAGTATTTT. Protein product: CASSPGTSGGSDTQYF.

The CDR3: CASSPDPGLGNEQFF. CDR3 DNA: TGTGCCAGCAGTCCTGACCCGGGACTAGGGAATGAGCAGTTCTTC. This chain connects TRBV6-6 to TRBJ2-1; 8 positions agree with TRBD2. Germline V gene sequence: CDR1 MNHNY, CDR2 SVGAGI (reference sequence). This CDR3 spans 15 amino acids. Trimming at V came to 5 bases and at J to 7 bases, leaving 10 bases not matched to a gene.